The present TCR beta chain was sequenced within a study of cytotoxic CD8 clonotypes in ibrutinib-treated CLL. Depths of 1 in 200,000 to 1 in 1 million T cells were the sequencing target. The protocol was immunoSEQ multiplex PCR, while the TCRdb copy is restricted to in-frame clones and leaves out a portion. The sample has under 300,000 clones, roughly four fifths seen once. Points from the study as a whole: Patients had baseline clonality above age-matched healthy donors, and this clonality moved with circulating CD8+ T-cell counts. Different sampling times were used for sustained-remission and progressing patients.

Concerning this clone: Its antigen is undetermined. Because the CDR3's place on the DNA is in doubt, the DNA is left out and the CDR3 is given as listed by TCRdb.

The sample in question was PBMCs, obtained at disease progression, from a patient treated with ibrutinib. The clonotype originates from a human donor with chronic lymphocytic leukemia.

CDR3 amino acids: CASSGEGLRFGTQYF. J is TRBJ2-5 and V is TRBV6-1; TRBD2 is the table's D call and was not checked against the DNA. The CDR3 has 15 amino acids, counting both end residues. Germline V lookup: CDR1 MNHNS, CDR2 SASEGT.